The next 18 T cell receptor beta chains were all read from a single sample in a study of cytomegalovirus exposure and HLA in healthy donors. The method was immunoSEQ multiplex PCR; TCRdb's version includes in-frame clones alone and lacks a portion of them. The sample has about 200,000 clones; around 87% are singletons. The sample comprised PBMCs. The receptors stem from a woman aged 18-29 years in good health and CMV-seropositive.

This clone showed up just a few times. This sequence joins TRBV7-2 and TRBJ1-5, with TRBD1 matching 7 bases. The CDR3 extends over 16 amino acids. Germline V gene data show CDR1 as SGHTA and CDR2 as FQGNSA. V was clipped by 3 bases and J by 0 bases; unmatched bases: 5. CDR3 in amino acids: CASSFTGVISNQPQHF. The CDR3 DNA is TGTGCCAGCAGCTTTACAGGGGTCATTAGCAATCAGCCCCAGCATTTT.

The V call is TRBV30, the J call TRBJ2-7; 8 bases are a match to TRBD2. Trimming cost V 2 bases and J 3 bases; bases outside gene matches: 6. Germline lookup yields CDR1 GTSNPN and CDR2 SVGIG (reference sequence). The CDR3 covers 14 residues. In DNA form, the CDR3 reads TGTGCCTGGAGTCCCAGCGGGAGTTTCTACGAGCAGTACTTC. Amino acids: CAWSPSGSFYEQYF. Full variable domain (outside the CDR3, taken from reference TRBV30 and TRBJ2-7): SQTIHQWPATLVQPVGSPLSLECTVEGTSNPNLYWYRQAAGRGLQLLFYSVGIGQISSEVPQNLSASRPQDRQFILSSKKLLLSDSGFYLCAWSPSGSFYEQYFGPGTRLTVT.

The chain links TRBV30 to TRBJ2-7, with 9 bases lining up with TRBD1. J gave up 2 bases and V 2 bases, and 10 bases lay outside the gene matches. The CDR3 spans 16 residues. Germline V lookup: CDR1 GTSNPN, CDR2 SVGIG (reference sequence). The CDR3 protein is CAWSSGTGPGAYEQYF. CDR3 nucleotide sequence: TGTGCCTGGAGTTCCGGGACAGGGCCAGGGGCCTACGAGCAGTACTTC.

The V call is TRBV30, the J call TRBJ2-3; 11 bases are a match to TRBD2. The CDR3 totals 15 residues. Germline V gene lookup returns CDR1 GTSNPN and CDR2 SVGIG (reference sequence). V lost 0 bases to trimming and J lost 4 bases; unmatched junction nucleotides: 3. This CDR3 reads CAWSVFSGRADTQYF. In nucleotides, the CDR3 is TGTGCCTGGAGTGTTTTTAGCGGGAGGGCAGATACGCAGTATTTT.

The chain employs TRBV7-8 and TRBJ1-5; D unresolved. The germline V gene encodes CDR1 SGHVS and CDR2 FQNEAQ. Deletions cut 1 base from V and 0 bases from J, with 7 bases between. CDR3 size: 15 residues. This CDR3 is CASSLDPVSNQPQHF. As DNA, the CDR3 is TGTGCCAGCAGCTTAGATCCCGTTAGCAATCAGCCCCAGCATTTT.

The rearrangement links TRBV4-1 to TRBJ2-7; 9 nucleotides match TRBD1. CDR1 and CDR2 (germline): MGHRA, YSYEKL. V shed 4 bases, J shed 2 bases, and the junction held 9 bases outside the gene matches. This CDR3 has 16 amino acids. The CDR3 spells CASSPIGTGTTYEQYF. The CDR3, as DNA: TGCGCCAGCAGCCCCATTGGGACAGGGACTACCTACGAGCAGTACTTC.

The CDR3: CASSLGGRSGISNQPQHF. DNA of the CDR3: TGTGCCAGCAGCTTAGGTGGCCGCAGTGGCATTAGCAATCAGCCCCAGCATTTT. The chain couples TRBV7-9 to TRBJ1-5; no clear D. The V end was cut by 1 base, the J end by 0 bases, with 16 bases between. Germline CDR1 is SEHNR and CDR2 is FQNEAQ (reference sequence). This CDR3 is 18 amino acids long.

The chain couples TRBV28 to TRBJ2-7, with 7 bases matching TRBD2. Trimming at V came to 2 bases and at J to 0 bases, leaving 4 bases not matched to a gene. The CDR3 runs to 15 residues. Germline lookup yields CDR1 MDHEN and CDR2 SYDVKM. DNA for the CDR3: TGTGCCAGCAGTTTAAGAGGGACTACCTCCTACGAGCAGTACTTC. Protein product: CASSLRGTTSYEQYF.

V is TRBV5-1 and J is TRBJ2-7; D possibly corresponds to TRBD2 (5 bases). V dropped 4 bases and J dropped 3 bases, with 11 bases sitting between them. CDR1 SGHRS and CDR2 YFSETQ come from the germline V gene. The CDR3 consists of 13 residues. The CDR3 DNA is TGCGCCAGCAGCATAGGACTGAACTACGAGCAGTACTTC. The encoded protein is CASSIGLNYEQYF.

The chain carries TRBV11-2 and TRBJ2-1; 12 positions agree with TRBD2. Germline V gene sequence: CDR1 SGHAT, CDR2 FQNNGV. The length of the CDR3 is 13 residues. V dropped 2 bases and J dropped 15; count of bases not matched to a gene: 5. The CDR3 is CASSLTSGRSPFF. CDR3 coding DNA: TGTGCCAGCAGCTTAACTAGCGGGAGGTCCCCGTTCTTC.

V and J are TRBV27 and TRBJ2-7; the match to TRBD1 covers 10 bases. Losses at the gene ends were 5 bases for V and 6 bases for J; bases not matched to a gene: 10. Germline values: CDR1 MNHEY, CDR2 SMNVEV (reference sequence). The CDR3 runs to 15 residues. The CDR3: CASSPSGTGVSEQYF. In nucleotides, the CDR3 is TGTGCCAGCAGTCCCTCAGGGACAGGGGTCTCCGAGCAGTACTTC.

V gene TRBV7-6 combines with J gene TRBJ1-2; a possible D gene is TRBD1 (5 bases). This CDR3 is 14 amino acids long. Trimming removed 5 bases at V and 4 bases at J, with 14 bases between. Germline assignment: CDR1 SGHVS and CDR2 FNYEAQ. Here the CDR3 reads CASSPGAGPYGYTF. CDR3 nucleotides: TGTGCCAGCAGCCCTGGGGCAGGTCCCTATGGCTACACCTTC.

The chain is built from TRBV4-1 and TRBJ1-1; 7 bases match TRBD1. After removal of 4 bases from V and 6 bases from J, the junction contained 17 bases not matched to a gene. This CDR3 has 17 residues. Germline V gene lookup returns CDR1 MGHRA and CDR2 YSYEKL. The CDR3 DNA is TGCGCCAGCAGCCGCCGAGATTCTGGGACAGTCAGGCCTGAAGCTTTCTTT. Translated, it gives CASSRRDSGTVRPEAFF.

This clone occurred once. This chain connects TRBV6-1 to TRBJ1-5, with TRBD1 matching over 8 bases. Per germline, CDR1 MNHNS and CDR2 SASEGT. Trimming at V came to 10 bases and at J to 5 bases, leaving 4 bases not matched to a gene. The CDR3 is 12 amino acids. Here the CDR3 reads CANGQGDQPQHF. CDR3 sequence (DNA): TGTGCCAACGGACAGGGTGATCAGCCCCAGCATTTT.

The chain has TRBV5-6 and TRBJ2-7; weak D call: TRBD1 (6 bases). Trimming left V 4 bases short and J 3 bases short, with 14 bases between. There are 14 residues in the CDR3. Germline-derived CDR1 and CDR2 are SGHDT and YYEEEE. This chain's CDR3 is CASSPGPQGYEQYF. As DNA, the CDR3 is TGTGCCAGCAGCCCCGGCCCACAGGGCTACGAGCAGTACTTC.

V is TRBV4-1 and J is TRBJ1-1, with D perhaps TRBD1 (5 bases). Germline assignment: CDR1 MGHRA and CDR2 YSYEKL. The CDR3 runs to 14 residues. V dropped 6 bases and J dropped 3 bases, with 14 bases sitting between them. The CDR3 reads CASSRGWGDTEAFF. In DNA, the CDR3 is TGCGCCAGCAGTCGTGGGTGGGGCGACACTGAAGCTTTCTTT.

The V and J genes are TRBV4-1 and TRBJ1-1; 7 positions match TRBD1. J gave up 0 bases and V 5 bases, and 9 bases lay outside the gene matches. The length of the CDR3 is 16 residues. Germline values: CDR1 MGHRA, CDR2 YSYEKL. The CDR3 region has the DNA TGCGCCAGCAGCTATAGGACAGGAGACATGAACACTGAAGCTTTCTTT. Residues: CASSYRTGDMNTEAFF.

The genes are TRBV7-6 and TRBJ2-2, with D tentatively TRBD1 (7 bases). V lost 10 bases, J lost 5 bases, and 20 bases lay in between. The germline CDR1 and CDR2 sequences are SGHVS and FNYEAQ. This CDR3 region has 15 residues. The CDR3 DNA reads as TGTGCCACCGATAAGGGGGCAGGGAGGACCGGGGAGCTGTTTTTT. Its protein is CATDKGAGRTGELFF.